The 15 T cell receptor beta chains reported below all come from one sample, sequenced in a study of blood T cell repertoires in COVID-19. Measured with immunoSEQ multiplex PCR; TCRdb has only the in-frame clones, and not every one. The sample shows around 280,000 clones, around 90% of them seen only once. Sample: peripheral blood. The receptors come from a woman in her forties or fifties who had recovered from COVID-19.

V usage is TRBV5-6 and J usage is TRBJ2-7, with 8 bases that match TRBD2. V gave up 2 bases and J gave up 4 bases; unmatched junction bases: 17. Germline CDR1 and CDR2: SGHDT and YYEEEE. CDR3 length equals 18 residues. CDR3 DNA sequence: TGTGCCAGCAGCTTCTTTCTGTCCGGGAGGGCCCTCGTTTACGAGCAGTACTTC. It specifies CASSFFLSGRALVYEQYF.

V gene TRBV28 combines with J gene TRBJ1-3, with 8 bases identical to TRBD1. The V gene end was trimmed by 8 bases and the J gene end by 0 bases; junction bases not matched to a gene: 12. CDR1 MDHEN and CDR2 SYDVKM come from the germline V gene. This CDR3 has 17 amino acids. In DNA form, the CDR3 reads TGTGCCAGCTGGGACAGGCGGAACCCGAGCTCTGGAAACACCATATATTTT. Amino acids: CASWDRRNPSSGNTIYF.

The CDR3 loop reads CASSVSPGGLNTGELFF. The CDR3 DNA sequence: TGTGCCAGCAGTGTATCCCCAGGGGGCTTGAACACCGGGGAGCTGTTTTTT. The V gene is TRBV2, the J gene TRBJ2-2, with 8 bases aligning to TRBD1. The J segment lost 1 base and the V segment lost 4 bases, leaving 8 bases of the junction unmatched. Germline V gene data show CDR1 as SNHLY and CDR2 as FYNNEI. The CDR3 has 17 amino acids. Filled out from reference TRBV2 and TRBJ2-2, the complete variable domain reads EPEVTQTPSHQVTQMGQEVILRCVPISNHLYFYWYRQILGQKVEFLVSFYNNEISEKSEIFDDQFSVERPDGSNFTLKIRSTKLEDSAMYFCASSVSPGGLNTGELFFGEGSRLTVL.

This sequence joins TRBV7-2 and TRBJ2-2, with D perhaps matching TRBD2 (6 bases). Trimming cost V 4 bases and J 4 bases, with 7 bases left between them. Germline V CDR1 and CDR2: SGHTA, FQGNSA. The CDR3 is 13 residues long. The CDR3 protein is CASSYSGTGELFF. Written as DNA, the CDR3 is TGTGCCAGCAGCTATAGCGGCACCGGGGAGCTGTTTTTT.

This rearrangement joins TRBV25-1 to TRBJ1-1; D perhaps matches TRBD1 (5 bases). V lost 8 bases, J lost 9 bases, and 13 bases lay in between. This CDR3 region has 11 residues. Germline V gives CDR1 MGHDK, CDR2 SYGVNS. DNA of the CDR3: TGTGCCAGCTATTCGGGACTAAAAGCTTTCTTT. Translated, it gives CASYSGLKAFF.

This rearrangement joins TRBV6-1 to TRBJ2-1; 7 nucleotides align to TRBD1. The J segment lost 3 bases and the V segment lost 5 bases, leaving 4 bases of the junction unmatched. This CDR3 is built from 14 residues. Germline CDR1 reads MNHNS; CDR2 reads SASEGT. CDR3 sequence: CASSLGTDYNEQFF. The CDR3 DNA sequence: TGTGCCAGCAGTCTCGGGACAGACTACAATGAGCAGTTCTTC.

The genes are TRBV7-2 and TRBJ1-5; TRBD1 is a possible D gene (5 bases). In germline, CDR1 is SGHTA, CDR2 FQGNSA. The CDR3 spans 13 residues. V lost 3 bases, J lost 5 bases, and 8 bases lay in between. CDR3 amino acids: CASSLGGDQPQHF. CDR3 sequence (DNA): TGTGCCAGCAGCTTGGGGGGAGATCAGCCCCAGCATTTT.

This clone was detected only once. The rearrangement links TRBV18 to TRBJ1-6, with 8 nucleotides matching TRBD1. The germline CDR1 and CDR2 sequences are KGHSH and LQKENI. This CDR3 region has 15 residues. J gave up 9 bases and V 3 bases, and 7 bases lay outside the gene matches. CDR3 in DNA: TGTGCCAGCTCACCTTTGGACAGGGAACTTTCACCCCTCCACTTT. It yields the protein CASSPLDRELSPLHF.

This chain links TRBV20-1 with TRBJ1-3; 9 positions agree with TRBD1. The CDR3 covers 17 residues. Germline loops: CDR1 DFQATT, CDR2 SNEGSKA (reference sequence). The V gene end was trimmed by 3 bases and the J gene end by 5 bases; junction bases not matched to a gene: 14. CDR3 in amino acids: CSASPLPGQGLRNTIYF. CDR3 DNA sequence: TGCAGTGCTAGTCCTCTCCCGGGACAGGGTTTAAGAAACACCATATATTTT.

This clone has only a few counts. The chain carries TRBV3-1 (or the pseudogene TRBV3-2) and TRBJ1-5; the D is unclear. This CDR3 is 14 amino acids long. Trimming stripped 2 bases from V and 10 bases from J, with 15 bases between. The germline gives CDR1 LGHDT, CDR2 YNNKEL (reference sequence). CDR3 residues: CASSQRGQFEPQHF. The CDR3 DNA is TGTGCCAGCAGCCAAAGAGGGCAGTTTGAACCCCAGCATTTT.

The rearrangement uses TRBV10-3 and TRBJ1-3, with unresolved D. Trimming cost V 6 bases and J 4 bases, with 16 bases left between them. CDR3 length: 15 amino acids. CDR1 is ENHRY and CDR2 is SYGVKD in the germline V gene. CDR3 sequence (DNA): TGTGCCATCAGCGCGGATCGGGTGTCAGGAAACACCATATATTTT. This sequence encodes CAISADRVSGNTIYF.

V and J are TRBV5-1 and TRBJ2-3, with 8 bases that match TRBD2. The CDR3 extends over 17 amino acids. V lost 4 bases, J lost 0 bases, and 10 bases stayed unmatched. CDR1 and CDR2 (germline): SGHRS, YFSETQ. The CDR3 region is CASSAGLLAASTDTQYF. The CDR3 DNA is TGCGCCAGCAGCGCGGGTTTACTAGCGGCCAGCACAGATACGCAGTATTTT.

The chain carries TRBV18 and TRBJ1-1, with unresolved D. The V gene's germline CDR1 is KGHSH and CDR2 LQKENI. V lost 3 bases and J lost 4, with 12 bases in between. The CDR3 sequence is 14 residues long. This CDR3 reads CASSPFTGGTEAFF. CDR3 in DNA: TGTGCCAGCTCACCTTTCACGGGTGGCACTGAAGCTTTCTTT.

The V gene is TRBV9, the J gene TRBJ2-1; TRBD2 agrees at 9 bases. Unmatched junction bases numbered 5, after V lost 0 bases and J lost 4 bases. The CDR3 runs to 16 residues. Germline V gene sequence: CDR1 SGDLS, CDR2 YYNGEE. The CDR3 is CASSVAPAGGYNEQFF. CDR3 sequence (DNA): TGTGCCAGCAGCGTAGCTCCGGCGGGAGGGTACAATGAGCAGTTCTTC.

The gene calls are TRBV24-1 and TRBJ1-5; D possibly corresponds to TRBD1 (5 bases). This CDR3 is built from 16 residues. V was clipped by 5 bases and J by 6 bases, with 19 bases between them. Looked up from germline, CDR1 is KGHDR and CDR2 is SFDVKD. The CDR3: CATSAGPLGLGQPQHF. CDR3 nucleotides: TGTGCCACCAGTGCAGGGCCCTTGGGGCTAGGTCAGCCCCAGCATTTT.